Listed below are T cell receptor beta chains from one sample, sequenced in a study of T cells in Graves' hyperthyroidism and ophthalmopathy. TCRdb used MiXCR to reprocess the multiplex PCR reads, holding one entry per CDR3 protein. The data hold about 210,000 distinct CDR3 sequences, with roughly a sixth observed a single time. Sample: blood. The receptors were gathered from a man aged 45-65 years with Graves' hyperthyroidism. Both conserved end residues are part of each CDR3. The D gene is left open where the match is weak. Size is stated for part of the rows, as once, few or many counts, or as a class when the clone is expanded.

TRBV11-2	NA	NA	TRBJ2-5	CASSFRMGDFQETQYF	TGTGCCAGCAGCTTTAGAATGGGAGATTTCCAAGAGACCCAGTACTTC
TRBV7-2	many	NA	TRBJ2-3	CASSLPQEGDTQYF	TGTGCCAGCAGCTTGCCGCAGGAGGGAGATACGCAGTATTTT
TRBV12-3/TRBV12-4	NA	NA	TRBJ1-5	CASSLGGRYQPQHF	TGTGCCAGCAGTTTGGGGGGCCGCTATCAGCCCCAGCATTTT
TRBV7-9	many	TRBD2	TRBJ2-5	CASSLGQRLAGVETQYF	TGTGCCAGCAGCTTAGGCCAGAGGCTAGCGGGAGTTGAGACCCAGTACTTC
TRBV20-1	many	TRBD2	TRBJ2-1	CSAREWGGRSYNEQFF	TGCAGTGCTAGAGAATGGGGCGGGAGGTCCTACAATGAGCAGTTCTTC
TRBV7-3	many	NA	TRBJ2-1	CASSQGPGEQFF	TGTGCCAGCAGCCAAGGACCTGGTGAGCAGTTCTTC
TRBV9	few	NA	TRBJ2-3	CASSVGSDTQYF	TGTGCCAGCAGCGTAGGGAGTGATACGCAGTATTTT
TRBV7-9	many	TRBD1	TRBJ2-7	CASSPRDRYYEQYF	TGTGCCAGCAGCCCCCGGGACAGATACTACGAGCAGTACTTC
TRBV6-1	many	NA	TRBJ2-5	CASSVDYQETQYF	TGTGCCAGCAGTGTCGATTATCAAGAGACCCAGTACTTC
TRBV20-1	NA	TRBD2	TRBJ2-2	CSATGLAGANTGELFF	TGCAGTGCCACAGGACTAGCGGGAGCGAACACCGGGGAGCTGTTTTTT
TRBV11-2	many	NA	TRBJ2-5	CASSSFERETQYF	TGTGCCAGCAGCTCCTTTGAGCGAGAGACCCAGTACTTC
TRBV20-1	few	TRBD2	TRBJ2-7	CSAGTSGGDEQYF	TGCAGTGCCGGGACTAGCGGGGGGGACGAGCAGTACTTC
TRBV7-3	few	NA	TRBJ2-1	CASSLDGGEQFF	TGTGCCAGCAGCTTAGACGGGGGCGAGCAGTTCTTC
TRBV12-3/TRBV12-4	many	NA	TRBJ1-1	CASSRPPDSWEAFF	TGTGCCAGCAGCCGACCCCCCGACAGTTGGGAAGCTTTCTTT
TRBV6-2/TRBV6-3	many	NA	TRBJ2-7	CASSYPPMRWEFYEQYF	TGTGCCAGCAGTTACCCTCCTATGAGATGGGAGTTCTACGAGCAGTACTTC
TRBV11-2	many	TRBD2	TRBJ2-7	CASSLAGRARGSYEQYF	TGTGCCAGCAGCTTAGCGGGGAGGGCGCGGGGGTCCTACGAGCAGTACTTC
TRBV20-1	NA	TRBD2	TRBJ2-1	CSAGLAGGSSYNEQFF	TGCAGTGCTGGACTAGCGGGAGGGAGCTCCTACAATGAGCAGTTCTTC
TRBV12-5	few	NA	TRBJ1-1	CASGLIRDGEAFF	TGTGCTAGTGGCCTAATCCGGGACGGTGAAGCTTTCTTT
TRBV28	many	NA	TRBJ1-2	CASSSTQGDYGYTF	TGTGCCAGCAGTTCAACACAGGGCGACTATGGCTACACCTTC
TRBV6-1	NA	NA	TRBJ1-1	CASRNTRGLNTEAFF	TGTGCCAGCAGAAACACCCGGGGCCTCAACACTGAAGCTTTCTTT
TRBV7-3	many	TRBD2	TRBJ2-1	CASSLMEGGPWGEQFF	TGTGCCAGCAGCTTAATGGAGGGAGGGCCGTGGGGTGAGCAGTTCTTC
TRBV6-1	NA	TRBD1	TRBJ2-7	CASSLQGATGGEQYF	TGTGCCAGCAGTTTACAGGGGGCAACGGGGGGCGAGCAGTACTTC
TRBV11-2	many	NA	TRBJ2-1	CASTKTAYNEQFF	TGTGCCAGCACCAAGACAGCTTACAATGAGCAGTTCTTC
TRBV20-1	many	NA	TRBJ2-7	CSAYRDGTYEQYF	TGCAGTGCTTACCGGGACGGAACCTACGAGCAGTACTTC
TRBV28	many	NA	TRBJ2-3	CASSLNRQNADTQYF	TGTGCCAGCAGTTTAAATAGGCAAAACGCAGATACGCAGTATTTT
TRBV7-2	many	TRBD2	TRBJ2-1	CASSSGTIYNEQFF	TGTGCCAGCAGCTCCGGGACTATCTACAATGAGCAGTTCTTC
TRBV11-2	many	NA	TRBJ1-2	CASSPRQSYGYTF	TGTGCCAGCAGCCCCCGGCAGTCTTATGGCTACACCTTC
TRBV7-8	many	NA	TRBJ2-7	CASSLGRTNYEQYF	TGTGCCAGCAGCTTAGGCAGGACTAACTACGAGCAGTACTTC
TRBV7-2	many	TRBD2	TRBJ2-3	CASGILAGSSTDTQYF	TGTGCCAGCGGTATTTTAGCGGGCTCGTCCACAGATACGCAGTATTTT
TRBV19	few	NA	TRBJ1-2	CASSLTRGGYYGYTF	TGTGCCAGTAGTTTGACCAGGGGAGGCTACTATGGCTACACCTTC
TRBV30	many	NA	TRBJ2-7	CAWSLLRTKRSYEQYF	TGTGCCTGGAGTCTTTTGCGGACAAAAAGGTCCTACGAGCAGTACTTC
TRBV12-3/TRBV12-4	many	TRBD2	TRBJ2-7	CASSFSLAGSYEQYF	TGTGCCAGCAGTTTCTCCCTAGCGGGATCGTACGAGCAGTACTTC
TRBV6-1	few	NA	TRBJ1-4	CATREGSGYEKLFF	TGTGCCACTAGAGAAGGAAGCGGGTATGAAAAACTGTTTTTT
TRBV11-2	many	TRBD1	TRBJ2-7	CASSPSGPLRDRGTYEQYF	TGTGCCAGCAGCCCCTCAGGGCCCCTCCGGGACAGGGGTACCTACGAGCAGTACTTC
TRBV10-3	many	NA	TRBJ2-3	CAISGGDTQYF	TGTGCCATCAGTGGGGGGGATACGCAGTATTTT
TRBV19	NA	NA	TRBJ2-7	CASSIDNGGLYEQYF	TGTGCCAGTAGTATAGATAACGGCGGCCTCTACGAGCAGTACTTC
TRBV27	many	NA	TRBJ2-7	CASSQGIGWEQYF	TGTGCCAGCAGCCAGGGCATTGGGTGGGAGCAGTACTTC
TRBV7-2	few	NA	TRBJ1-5	CASSYLNQPRHF	TGTGCCAGCAGCTACCTCAATCAGCCCCGGCATTTT
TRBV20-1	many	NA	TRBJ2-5	CSARDLGSLQETQYF	TGCAGTGCTAGAGATCTCGGGAGTCTCCAAGAGACCCAGTACTTC
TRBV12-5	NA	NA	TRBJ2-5	CASGFRPYLQETQYF	TGTGCTAGTGGTTTCAGACCATACCTCCAAGAGACCCAGTACTTC
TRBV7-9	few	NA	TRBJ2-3	CASSLSVEAYTDTQYF	TGTGCCAGCAGCTTATCGGTGGAAGCCTACACAGATACGCAGTATTTT
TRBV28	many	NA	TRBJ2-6	CASRPQKSRAGANVLTF	TGTGCCAGCAGACCACAAAAGTCTAGGGCTGGGGCCAACGTCCTGACTTTC
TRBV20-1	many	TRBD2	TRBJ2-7	CSARLPGGRAYEQYF	TGCAGTGCTAGATTGCCGGGCGGGAGGGCCTACGAGCAGTACTTC
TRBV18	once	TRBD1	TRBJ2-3	CASSPPGTGATDTQYF	TGTGCCAGCTCACCGCCCGGGACAGGGGCAACAGATACGCAGTATTTT
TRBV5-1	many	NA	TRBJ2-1	CASSPLGLGGNEQFF	TGCGCCAGCAGCCCCCTGGGCCTCGGTGGGAATGAGCAGTTCTTC
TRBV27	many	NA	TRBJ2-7	CASKTWGHYEQYF	TGTGCCAGCAAAACGTGGGGACACTACGAGCAGTACTTC
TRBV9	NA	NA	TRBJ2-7	CASSVRPGDPYEQYF	TGTGCCAGCAGCGTACGGCCCGGGGATCCCTACGAGCAGTACTTC
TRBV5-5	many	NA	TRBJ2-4	CASSPDPLASKNIQYF	TGTGCCAGCAGCCCAGACCCTCTCGCGAGCAAAAACATTCAGTACTTC
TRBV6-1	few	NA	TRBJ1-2	CASSSFEQGPKHYGYTF	TGTGCCAGCAGCTCCTTTGAACAGGGCCCGAAACACTATGGCTACACCTTC
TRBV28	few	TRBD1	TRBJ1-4	CASSLDRGDEKLFF	TGTGCCAGCAGTTTGGACAGGGGAGACGAAAAACTGTTTTTT
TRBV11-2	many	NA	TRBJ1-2	CASSTGPKPNYGYTF	TGTGCCAGCAGCACGGGACCCAAGCCTAACTATGGCTACACCTTC